This T cell receptor beta chain originates from a study of Ad26.COV2.S vaccination and SARS-CoV-2 variants. Study outcomes and limitations: The TCR breadth and depth analyses may have produced an underestimate of total T cell responses. People who got the vaccine had more spike-specific TCR breadth than people who got placebo.

Assay used: immunoSEQ multiplex PCR; TCRdb lists only in-frame clones, some missing. The table has roughly 100,000 clones, over 70% seen once. A remark on this clone: Its target is not known.

From germline, CDR1 is MDHEN and CDR2 SYDVKM. The CDR3 sequence is 12 residues long. V gave up 7 bases and J gave up 7 bases, with 11 bases separating them. J is TRBJ1-5 and V is TRBV28; the D gene is possibly TRBD1 (5 bases). The receptor comes from a human donor who had recovered from COVID-19. The sample in question was peripheral blood, obtained after recovery from COVID-19. CDR3: CASKRGYQPQHF. Here the CDR3 DNA reads TGTGCCAGCAAAAGGGGTTACCAGCCCCAGCATTTT. The full variable domain, with the rest looked up from reference TRBV28 and TRBJ1-5, is DVKVTQSSRYLVKRTGEKVFLECVQDMDHENMFWYRQDPGLGLRLIYFSYDVKMKEKGDIPEGYSVSREKKERFSLILESASTNQTSMYLCASKRGYQPQHFGDGTRLSIL.